The present entry profiles one TCR beta chain with its context. The antigen is not known. The germline CDR1 and CDR2 sequences are MDHEN and SYDVKM. V shed 6 bases, J shed 3 bases, and the junction held 11 bases outside the gene matches. This CDR3 spans 15 amino acids. The entry originates in a study of a mutant IDH1 vaccine in newly diagnosed glioma. Study at large: Treated patients were roughly 60% male, approximately 38% female, mean age around 40 years.

Time point noted: week 11, during vaccination. The study gave 300 ug of mutant IDH1 20-mer peptide per vaccine dose, with topical imiquimod. Each of the donors came in with new WHO grade 3 or 4 astrocytomas that were IDH1-mutant and ATRX-lost. Clones were sequenced by immunoSEQ multiplex PCR, and TCRdb holds only the in-frame ones, with some missing. The table has tens of thousands of clones, around 77% seen once; the top ten hold about 9.4%. The source is a woman aged 18-30 years with glioma. Sequencing used PBMCs, obtained from a glioma patient whose treatment included an IDH1 peptide vaccine. The V and J genes are TRBV28 and TRBJ2-7; 7 bases are a match to TRBD1. CDR3 coding DNA: TGTGCCAGCAGCTCAACAAATAACAGGGGCTACGAGCAGTACTTC. This translates into CASSSTNNRGYEQYF.